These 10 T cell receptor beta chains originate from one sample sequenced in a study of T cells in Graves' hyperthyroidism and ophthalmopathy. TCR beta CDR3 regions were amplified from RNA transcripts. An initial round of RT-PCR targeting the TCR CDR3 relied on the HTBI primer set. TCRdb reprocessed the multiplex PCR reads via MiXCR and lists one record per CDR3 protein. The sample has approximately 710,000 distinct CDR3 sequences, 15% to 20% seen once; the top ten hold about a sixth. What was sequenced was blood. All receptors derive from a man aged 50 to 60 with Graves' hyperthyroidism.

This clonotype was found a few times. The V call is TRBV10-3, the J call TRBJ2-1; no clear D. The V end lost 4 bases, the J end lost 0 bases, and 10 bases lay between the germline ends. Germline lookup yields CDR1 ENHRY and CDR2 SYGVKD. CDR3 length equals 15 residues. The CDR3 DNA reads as TGTGCCATCAGTGTAGGGCAGAACTCCTACAATGAGCAGTTCTTC. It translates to CAISVGQNSYNEQFF.

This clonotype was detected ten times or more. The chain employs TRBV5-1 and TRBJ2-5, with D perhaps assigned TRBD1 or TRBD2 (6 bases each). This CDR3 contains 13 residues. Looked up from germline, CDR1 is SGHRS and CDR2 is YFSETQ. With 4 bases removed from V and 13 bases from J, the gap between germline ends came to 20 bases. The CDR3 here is CASSPRGDQRAYF. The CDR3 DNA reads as TGCGCCAGCAGCCCTAGGGGGGATCAGCGGGCGTACTTC.

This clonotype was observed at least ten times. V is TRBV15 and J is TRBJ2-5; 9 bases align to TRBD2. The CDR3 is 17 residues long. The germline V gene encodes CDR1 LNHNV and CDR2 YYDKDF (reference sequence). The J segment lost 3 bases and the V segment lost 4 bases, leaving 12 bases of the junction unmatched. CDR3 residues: CATSNPATASGKETQYF. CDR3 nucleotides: TGTGCCACCAGCAACCCTGCCACGGCTAGCGGGAAAGAGACCCAGTACTTC.

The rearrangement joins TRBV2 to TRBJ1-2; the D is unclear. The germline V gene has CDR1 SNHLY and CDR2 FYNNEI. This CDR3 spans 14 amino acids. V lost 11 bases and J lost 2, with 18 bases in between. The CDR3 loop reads CAGSGQVQNYGYTF. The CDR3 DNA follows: TGTGCCGGGAGTGGGCAGGTGCAAAACTATGGCTACACCTTC.

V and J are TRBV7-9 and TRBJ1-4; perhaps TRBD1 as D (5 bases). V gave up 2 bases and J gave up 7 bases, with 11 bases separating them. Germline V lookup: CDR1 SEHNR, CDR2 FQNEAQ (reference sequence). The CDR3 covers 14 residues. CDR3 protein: CASSLNGAGEKLFF. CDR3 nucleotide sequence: TGTGCCAGCAGCTTAAATGGGGCGGGTGAAAAACTGTTTTTT. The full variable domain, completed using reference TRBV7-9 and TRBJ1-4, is DTGVSQNPRHKITKRGQNVTFRCDPISEHNRLYWYRQTLGQGPEFLTYFQNEAQLEKSRLLSDRFSAERPKGSFSTLEIQRTEQGDSAMYLCASSLNGAGEKLFFGSGTQLSVL.

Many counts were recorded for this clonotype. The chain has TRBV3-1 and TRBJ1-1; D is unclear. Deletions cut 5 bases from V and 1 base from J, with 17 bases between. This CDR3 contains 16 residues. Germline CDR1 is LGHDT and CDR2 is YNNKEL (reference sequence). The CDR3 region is CASSSLRAMRNTEAFF. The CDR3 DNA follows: TGTGCCAGCAGCTCGCTCCGGGCGATGAGGAACACTGAAGCTTTCTTT.

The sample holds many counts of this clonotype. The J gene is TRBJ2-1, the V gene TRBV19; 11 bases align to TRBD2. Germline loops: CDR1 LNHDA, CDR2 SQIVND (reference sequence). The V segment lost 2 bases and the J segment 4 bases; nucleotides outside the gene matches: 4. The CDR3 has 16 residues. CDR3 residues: CASSITSGSVYNEQFF. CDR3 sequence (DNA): TGTGCCAGTAGTATAACTAGCGGGAGTGTGTACAATGAGCAGTTCTTC.

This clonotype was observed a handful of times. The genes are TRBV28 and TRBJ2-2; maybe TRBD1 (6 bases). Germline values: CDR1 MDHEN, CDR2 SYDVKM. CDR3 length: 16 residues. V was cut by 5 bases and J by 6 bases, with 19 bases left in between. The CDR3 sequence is CASSPPLAGVSGELFF. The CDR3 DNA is TGTGCCAGCAGTCCTCCCTTAGCAGGGGTCTCCGGGGAGCTGTTTTTT.

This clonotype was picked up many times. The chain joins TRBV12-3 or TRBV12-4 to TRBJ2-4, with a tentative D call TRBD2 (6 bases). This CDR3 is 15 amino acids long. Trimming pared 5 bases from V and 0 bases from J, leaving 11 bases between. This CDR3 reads CASSGSGVAKNIQYF. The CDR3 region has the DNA TGTGCCAGCAGTGGTAGCGGAGTAGCCAAAAACATTCAGTACTTC.

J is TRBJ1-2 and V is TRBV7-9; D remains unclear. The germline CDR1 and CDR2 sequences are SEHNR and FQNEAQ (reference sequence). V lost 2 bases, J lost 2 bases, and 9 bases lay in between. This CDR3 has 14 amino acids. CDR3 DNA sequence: TGTGCCAGCAGCTTATTGTTGAAGAACTATGGCTACACCTTC. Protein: CASSLLLKNYGYTF.